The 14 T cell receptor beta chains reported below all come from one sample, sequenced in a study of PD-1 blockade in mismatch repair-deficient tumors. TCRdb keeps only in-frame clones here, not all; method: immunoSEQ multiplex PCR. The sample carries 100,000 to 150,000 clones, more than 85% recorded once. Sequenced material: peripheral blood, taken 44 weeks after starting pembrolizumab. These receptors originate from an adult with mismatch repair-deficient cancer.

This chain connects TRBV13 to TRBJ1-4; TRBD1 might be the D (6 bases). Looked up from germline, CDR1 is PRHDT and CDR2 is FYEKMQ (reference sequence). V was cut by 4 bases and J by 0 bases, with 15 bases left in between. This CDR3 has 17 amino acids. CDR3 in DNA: TGTGCCAGCAGCTCACAGGGAAGAGGGTCAACTAATGAAAAACTGTTTTTT. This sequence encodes CASSSQGRGSTNEKLFF.

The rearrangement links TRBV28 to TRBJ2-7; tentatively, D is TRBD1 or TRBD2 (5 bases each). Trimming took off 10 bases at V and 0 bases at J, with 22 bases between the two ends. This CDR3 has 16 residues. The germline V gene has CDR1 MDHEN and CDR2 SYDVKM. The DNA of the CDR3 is TGTGCCAAATCTAAGGGGTGGGGGACCTCCTCCTACGAGCAGTACTTC. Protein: CAKSKGWGTSSYEQYF.

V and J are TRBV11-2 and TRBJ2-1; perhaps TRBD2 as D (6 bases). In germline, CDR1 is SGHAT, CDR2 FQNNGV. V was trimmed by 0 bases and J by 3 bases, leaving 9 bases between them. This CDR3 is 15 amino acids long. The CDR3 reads CASSLEEGGYNEQFF. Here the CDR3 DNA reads TGTGCCAGCAGCTTAGAGGAGGGAGGCTACAATGAGCAGTTCTTC.

The CDR3 reads CASSGSGTETYEQYF. CDR3 coding DNA: TGCGCCAGCAGCGGGTCCGGGACAGAAACCTACGAGCAGTACTTC. The chain links TRBV5-1 to TRBJ2-7; 7 nucleotides match TRBD1. CDR1 SGHRS and CDR2 YFSETQ come from the germline V gene. CDR3 length equals 15 residues. The V segment lost 4 bases and the J segment 2 bases; nucleotides outside the gene matches: 9. Using reference TRBV5-1 and TRBJ2-7 for the parts outside the CDR3, the full variable domain is KAGVTQTPRYLIKTRGQQVTLSCSPISGHRSVSWYQQTPGQGLQFLFEYFSETQRNKGNFPGRFSGRQFSNSRSEMNVSTLELGDSALYLCASSGSGTETYEQYFGPGTRLTVT.

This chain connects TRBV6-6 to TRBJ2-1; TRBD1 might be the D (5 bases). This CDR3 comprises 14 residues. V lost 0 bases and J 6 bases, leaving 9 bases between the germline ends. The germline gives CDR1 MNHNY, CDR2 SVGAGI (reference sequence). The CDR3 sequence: CASSYSDILNEQFF. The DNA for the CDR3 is TGTGCCAGCAGTTACTCGGACATCCTCAATGAGCAGTTCTTC.

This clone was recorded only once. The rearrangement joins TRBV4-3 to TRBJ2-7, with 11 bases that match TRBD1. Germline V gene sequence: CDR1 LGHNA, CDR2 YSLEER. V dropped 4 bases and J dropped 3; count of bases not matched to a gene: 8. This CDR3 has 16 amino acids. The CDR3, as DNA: TGCGCCAGCAGCCCTCGGACGGACAGGGGGCTCTACGAGCAGTACTTC. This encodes CASSPRTDRGLYEQYF.

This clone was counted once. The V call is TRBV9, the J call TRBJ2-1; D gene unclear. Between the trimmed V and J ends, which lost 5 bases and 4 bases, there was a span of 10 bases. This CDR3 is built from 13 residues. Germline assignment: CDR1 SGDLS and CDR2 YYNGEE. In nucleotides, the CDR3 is TGTGCCAGCAGTCCGGCGAGTTACAATGAGCAGTTCTTC. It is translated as CASSPASYNEQFF.

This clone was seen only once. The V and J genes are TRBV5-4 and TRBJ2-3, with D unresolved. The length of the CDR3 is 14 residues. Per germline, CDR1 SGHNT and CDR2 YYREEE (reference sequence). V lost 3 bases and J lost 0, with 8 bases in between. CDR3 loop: CASSSLQSTDTQYF. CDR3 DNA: TGTGCCAGCAGCTCCCTCCAGAGCACAGATACGCAGTATTTT. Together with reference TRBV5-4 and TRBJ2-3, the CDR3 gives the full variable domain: ETGVTQSPTHLIKTRGQQVTLRCSSQSGHNTVSWYQQALGQGPQFIFQYYREEENGRGNFPPRFSGLQFPNYSSELNVNALELDDSALYLCASSSLQSTDTQYFGPGTRLTVL.

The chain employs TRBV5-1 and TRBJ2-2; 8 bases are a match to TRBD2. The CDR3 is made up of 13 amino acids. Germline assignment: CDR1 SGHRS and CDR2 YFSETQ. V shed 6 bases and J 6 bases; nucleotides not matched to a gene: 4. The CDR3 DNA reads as TGCGCCAGCACCACGCGGGGGGCCGGGGAGCTGTTTTTT. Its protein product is CASTTRGAGELFF.

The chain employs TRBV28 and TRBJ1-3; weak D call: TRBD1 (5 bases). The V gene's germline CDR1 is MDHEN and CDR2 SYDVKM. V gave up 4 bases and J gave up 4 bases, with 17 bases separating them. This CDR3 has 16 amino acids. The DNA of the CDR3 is TGTGCCAGCAGTTCAGCCACTCAGGGATTGGGAAACACCATATATTTT. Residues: CASSSATQGLGNTIYF.

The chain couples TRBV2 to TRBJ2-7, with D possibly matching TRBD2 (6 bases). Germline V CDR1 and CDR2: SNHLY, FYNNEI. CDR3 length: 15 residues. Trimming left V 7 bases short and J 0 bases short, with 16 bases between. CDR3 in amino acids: CASTDPWGGSYEQYF. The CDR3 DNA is TGTGCCAGCACCGATCCGTGGGGAGGCTCCTACGAGCAGTACTTC.

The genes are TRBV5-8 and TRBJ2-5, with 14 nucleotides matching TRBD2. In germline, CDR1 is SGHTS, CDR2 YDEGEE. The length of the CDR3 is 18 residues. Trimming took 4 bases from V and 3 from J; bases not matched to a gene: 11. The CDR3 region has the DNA TGTGCCAGCAGCAACACCCGAGCGGGACTAGCGGGAGAAGAGACCCAGTACTTC. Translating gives CASSNTRAGLAGEETQYF.

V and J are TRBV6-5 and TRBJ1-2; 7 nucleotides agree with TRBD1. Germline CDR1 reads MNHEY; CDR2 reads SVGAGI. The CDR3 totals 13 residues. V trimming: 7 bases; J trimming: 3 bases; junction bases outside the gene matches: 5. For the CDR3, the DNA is TGTGCCAGCACCAGGGGGATGGACTATGGCTACACCTTC. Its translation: CASTRGMDYGYTF.

The CDR3 is CATSRDRGRNQPQHF. The CDR3 nucleotides read TGTGCCACCAGCAGAGACAGGGGCCGCAATCAGCCCCAGCATTTT. This chain uses TRBV15 with TRBJ1-5, with D perhaps matching TRBD1 (6 bases). The CDR3 contains 15 residues. Germline CDR1 is LNHNV and CDR2 is YYDKDF (reference sequence). Trimming took 0 bases from V and 2 from J, leaving 8 bases between them. The whole variable domain, remainder taken from reference TRBV15 and TRBJ1-5, is DAMVIQNPRYQVTQFGKPVTLSCSQTLNHNVMYWYQQKSSQAPKLLFHYYDKDFNNEADTPDNFQSRRPNTSFCFLDIRSPGLGDTAMYLCATSRDRGRNQPQHFGDGTRLSIL.